The clone carrying this T cell receptor beta chain was recorded once. The CDR3 is made up of 14 amino acids. The V gene's germline CDR1 is KGHSH and CDR2 LQKENI. Trimming stripped 2 bases from V and 4 bases from J, with 12 bases between. These data belong to a study of technical replicates of blood from a few donors. Profiled with immunoSEQ multiplex PCR; TCRdb holds only in-frame clones, not every one. The sample consists of roughly 14,000 clones, approximately 87% of them appearing once. This sequence joins TRBV18 and TRBJ2-7; D is possibly TRBD2 (6 bases). This TCR was recovered from a human donor in good health. The sample comprised PBMCs. CDR3 amino acids: CASSPSGTGYEQYF. CDR3 in DNA: TGTGCCAGCTCACCATCTGGGACTGGGTACGAGCAGTACTTC.